The 16 T cell receptor beta chains presented below share a single source sample, sequenced in a study of CD8 T cells in ankylosing spondylitis. TCRdb ran MiXCR on the 5' RACE reads and lists one entry per CDR3 protein. The repertoire holds around 150,000 distinct CDR3 sequences, with around 43% as singletons. Sequencing used synovial fluid, either unsorted or a sorted T cell fraction (not recorded which). These receptors were obtained from a male donor with ankylosing spondylitis.

This chain connects TRBV7-9 to TRBJ1-6, with 9 bases that match TRBD1. Germline CDR1 and CDR2: SEHNR and FQNEAQ (reference sequence). The CDR3 extends over 15 amino acids. J gave up 6 bases and V 5 bases, and 5 bases lay outside the gene matches. CDR3 region: CASSAGQGRNSPLHF. The CDR3 DNA reads TGTGCCAGCAGCGCGGGACAGGGCCGTAATTCACCCCTCCACTTT.

J is TRBJ2-1 and V is TRBV14; D is undetermined. The CDR3 runs to 19 residues. Germline lookup yields CDR1 SGHDN and CDR2 FVKESK. Trimming took off 4 bases at V and 0 bases at J, with 22 bases between the two ends. CDR3 protein: CASSRAREQQGVSYNEQFF. CDR3 sequence (DNA): TGTGCCAGCAGCCGGGCCCGTGAACAGCAAGGAGTCTCCTACAATGAGCAGTTCTTC. The full variable domain, rest sourced from reference TRBV14 and TRBJ2-1, is EAGVTQFPSHSVIEKGQTVTLRCDPISGHDNLYWYRRVMGKEIKFLLHFVKESKQDESGMPNNRFLAERTGGTYSTLKVQPAELEDSGVYFCASSRAREQQGVSYNEQFFGPGTRLTVL.

This clonotype has a handful of counts. The chain couples TRBV12-3 or TRBV12-4 to TRBJ2-3; D is undetermined. The length of the CDR3 is 17 residues. V was shortened by 6 bases and J by 0 bases, with 19 bases between the two germline ends. DNA of the CDR3: TGTGCCAGCAGATCAACCAGGAACTACCTGAGCACAGATACGCAGTATTTT. This codes for CASRSTRNYLSTDTQYF.

The chain has TRBV28 and TRBJ1-6, with 8 bases identical to TRBD1. The CDR3 covers 14 residues. Germline V gives CDR1 MDHEN, CDR2 SYDVKM. The V and J ends lost 6 bases and 7 bases, in that order; junction bases with no gene match: 5. The CDR3: CASSHRGENSPLHF. The CDR3 bases are TGTGCCAGCAGCCACAGGGGGGAGAATTCACCCCTCCACTTT.

This chain uses TRBV12-3 or TRBV12-4 with TRBJ2-1; D tentatively reads TRBD1 or TRBD2 (5 bases each). The CDR3 is made up of 14 amino acids. Trimming took off 5 bases at V and 3 bases at J, with 11 bases between the two ends. The CDR3 DNA reads as TGTGCCAGCAGTCTCCGGGACGTCTACAATGAGCAGTTCTTC. Protein: CASSLRDVYNEQFF.

This chain uses TRBV5-1 with TRBJ2-1; D perhaps matches TRBD1 (5 bases). V was trimmed by 0 bases and J by 3 bases, leaving 13 bases between them. The CDR3 consists of 16 residues. From germline, CDR1 is SGHRS and CDR2 YFSETQ. CDR3 loop: CASSLGGYLHYNEQFF. DNA of the CDR3: TGCGCCAGCAGCTTGGGGGGCTACCTCCACTACAATGAGCAGTTCTTC.

This chain links TRBV3-1 with TRBJ2-7, with D unresolved. Germline lookup yields CDR1 LGHDT and CDR2 YNNKEL (reference sequence). Trimming took off 8 bases at V and 1 base at J, with 12 bases between the two ends. There are 13 residues in the CDR3. The CDR3 spells CASGTGLSYEQYF. The CDR3, as DNA: TGTGCCAGCGGAACGGGCCTGTCCTACGAGCAGTACTTC.

This clonotype turned up a few times. For the CDR3, the DNA is TGTGCCAGCAGTTTGCTACCTAGTTGGCGGGAGACCCAGTACTTC. Protein sequence: CASSLLPSWRETQYF. V gene TRBV28 combines with J gene TRBJ2-5, with D uncertain. CDR1 is MDHEN and CDR2 is SYDVKM in the germline V gene. Trimming took 3 bases from V and 5 from J, leaving 16 bases between them. This CDR3 region has 15 residues.

The sample holds one count of this clonotype. The chain combines TRBV20-1 with TRBJ2-3; D tentatively reads TRBD1 or TRBD2 (5 bases each). Germline CDR1 DFQATT, CDR2 SNEGSKA (reference sequence). The CDR3 totals 15 residues. V dropped 6 bases and J dropped 3 bases, with 19 bases sitting between them. CDR3 sequence reads: CSATKWGRLTDTQYF. For the CDR3, the DNA is TGCAGTGCAACCAAATGGGGCCGACTAACAGATACGCAGTATTTT.

There are a few counts of this clonotype. This sequence joins TRBV4-3 and TRBJ1-4, with D hard to call. Germline CDR1 reads LGHNA; CDR2 reads YSLEER. Trimming removed 0 bases from V and 5 bases from J, with 4 bases in between. This CDR3 has 13 amino acids. The CDR3 sequence is CASSQDLNEKLFF. DNA for the CDR3: TGCGCCAGCAGCCAAGACCTCAATGAAAAACTGTTTTTT.

This clonotype was counted once. The CDR3 nucleotides read TGTGCCAGCAGCTTAGCGTCATCTGGCGGAGTCACCGGGGAGCTGTTTTTT. Translation: CASSLASSGGVTGELFF. The rearrangement links TRBV7-6 to TRBJ2-2; the D is unclear. V was shortened by 0 bases and J by 4 bases, with 15 bases between the two germline ends. This CDR3 region has 17 residues. CDR1 SGHVS and CDR2 FNYEAQ come from the germline V gene.

The rearrangement links TRBV6-5 to TRBJ2-7, with D perhaps given as TRBD1 or TRBD2 (6 bases each). The CDR3 totals 14 residues. V lost 2 bases and J lost 3, with 11 bases in between. The germline gives CDR1 MNHEY, CDR2 SVGAGI. The CDR3 bases are TGTGCCAGCAGTTACGGCAGGGGACTCTACGAGCAGTACTTC. Translated: CASSYGRGLYEQYF.

This clonotype showed up just once. The chain uses TRBV7-8 and TRBJ1-5; D is unresolved. CDR1 SGHVS and CDR2 FQNEAQ come from the germline V gene. Trimming removed 5 bases from V and 3 bases from J, with 17 bases in between. This CDR3 region has 16 residues. The DNA of the CDR3 is TGTGCCAGCAGCCCAATTGTGCTGGGCCTCAATCAGCCCCAGCATTTT. Translated, it gives CASSPIVLGLNQPQHF.

The chain employs TRBV7-4 and TRBJ2-1; the D gene is possibly TRBD1 (5 bases). This CDR3 is built from 18 residues. Trimming took off 5 bases at V and 6 bases at J, with 26 bases between the two ends. The V gene's germline CDR1 is SGHVT and CDR2 SQSDAQ. Written as DNA, the CDR3 is TGTGCCAGCAGCCCACGTAGGGTAGGGGTCAGGGCCGCCAATGAGCAGTTCTTC. Protein product: CASSPRRVGVRAANEQFF.

This clonotype was seen more than once but under ten times. This chain joins TRBV6-2 or TRBV6-3 and TRBJ2-7; D is ambiguous. The CDR3 sequence is 14 residues long. Germline V gene sequence: CDR1 MNHEY, CDR2 SVGEGT. Trimming stripped 0 bases from V and 0 bases from J, with 6 bases between. CDR3 protein: CASSYSQSSYEQYF. As DNA, the CDR3 is TGTGCCAGCAGTTACTCACAGAGCTCCTACGAGCAGTACTTC.

The table lists this clonotype with a few counts. The chain links TRBV7-9 to TRBJ2-1; D tentatively reads TRBD1 or TRBD2 (5 bases each). CDR3 length: 17 residues. V lost 5 bases and J 8 bases, leaving 25 bases between the germline ends. CDR1 and CDR2 (germline): SEHNR, FQNEAQ (reference sequence). The DNA of the CDR3 is TGTGCCAGCAGCCAGAGGGGACCACGTTTTCTAACGGATGAGCAGTTCTTC. The encoded protein is CASSQRGPRFLTDEQFF.